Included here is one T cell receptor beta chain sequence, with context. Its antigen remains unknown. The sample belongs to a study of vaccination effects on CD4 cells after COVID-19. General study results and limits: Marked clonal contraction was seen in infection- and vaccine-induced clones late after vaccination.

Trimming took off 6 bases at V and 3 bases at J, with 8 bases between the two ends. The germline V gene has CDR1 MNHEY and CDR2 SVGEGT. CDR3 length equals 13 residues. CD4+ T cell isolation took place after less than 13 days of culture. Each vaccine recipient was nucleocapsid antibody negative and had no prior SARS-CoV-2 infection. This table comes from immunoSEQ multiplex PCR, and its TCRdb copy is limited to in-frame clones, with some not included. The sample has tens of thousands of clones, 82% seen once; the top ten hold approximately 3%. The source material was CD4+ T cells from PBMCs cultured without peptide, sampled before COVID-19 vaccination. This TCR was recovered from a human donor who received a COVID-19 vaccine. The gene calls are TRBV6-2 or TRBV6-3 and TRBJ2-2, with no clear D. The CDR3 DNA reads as TGTGCCAGCAGCCCTGTGCACACCGGGGAGCTGTTTTTT. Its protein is CASSPVHTGELFF.